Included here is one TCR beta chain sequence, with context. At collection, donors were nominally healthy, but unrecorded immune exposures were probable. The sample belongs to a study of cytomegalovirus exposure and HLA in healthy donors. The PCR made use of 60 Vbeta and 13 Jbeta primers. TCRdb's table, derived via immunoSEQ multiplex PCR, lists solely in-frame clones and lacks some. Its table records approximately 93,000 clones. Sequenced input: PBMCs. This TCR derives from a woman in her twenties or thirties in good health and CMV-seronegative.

CDR3 coding DNA: TGTGCCAGCAGCTTAAGCAGGGCTGGAAACACCATATATTTT. Translated: CASSLSRAGNTIYF. The chain links TRBV7-8 to TRBJ1-3; weak D call: TRBD1 (5 bases). The germline V gene encodes CDR1 SGHVS and CDR2 FQNEAQ. This CDR3 spans 14 amino acids. Trimming cost V 2 bases and J 2 bases, with 7 bases left between them.